This TCR beta chain came from a study of T cells in Graves' hyperthyroidism and ophthalmopathy. This clonotype was recorded only once. Its cognate antigen is unknown. Study-wide findings and caveats: Blood also contained most expanded thyroid clonotypes above 0.001.

Amplification yielded TCR beta CDR3 regions, with RNA transcripts as the source. TCR CDR3 underwent first-round RT-PCR with the HTBI primer set. MiXCR was run by TCRdb on the multiplex PCR reads, yielding one entry per CDR3 protein. Of some 620,000 distinct CDR3 sequences in the sample, about 17% were seen once. If no ophthalmopathy progression occurred within 18 months, Graves' hyperthyroidism was stable. Germline V CDR1 and CDR2: LNHNV, YYDKDF (reference sequence). With V trimmed by 0 bases and J by 9 bases, 11 bases remained unmatched. The CDR3 covers 17 residues. The clonotype originates from a woman aged 25 to 39 with Graves' hyperthyroidism. The rearrangement links TRBV15 to TRBJ2-1, with TRBD2 matching 10 bases. The material sequenced was blood. The CDR3 loop reads CATSRERSSGRAGEQFF. CDR3 DNA: TGTGCCACCAGCAGAGAACGATCGAGCGGGAGGGCCGGTGAGCAGTTCTTC.